This T cell receptor (beta chain) was observed in a study of shared clonotypes between healthy human individuals. Study observations and caveats: Donor clonotype sharing was expected to depend on sequencing depth.

The donors were adults (healthy and HIV-negative) with no recent acute infections or vaccinations. Nashville, Tennessee was home to all donors, who were Caucasian adults. As concerns this clone: No antigen is known for it.

Trimming left V 6 bases short and J 9 bases short, with 18 bases between. The CDR3 length is 14 residues. The germline V gene has CDR1 MNHNY and CDR2 SVGAGI (reference sequence). The assay was immunoSEQ multiplex PCR, and TCRdb's table has in-frame clones only and misses some. This sample yields about 2.4 million clones, of which 90% to 95% are seen a single time; roughly 0.39% belongs to the top ten. The source material was naive CD4+ T cells from PBMCs. Sample subset: CD45RA+ positively selected. This clonotype was sampled from a man aged 18 to 30 in good health. Some clones in this sample may be carry-over from other donors' samples. V is TRBV6-6 and J is TRBJ2-1, with TRBD1 as a possible D gene (6 bases). CDR3 DNA: TGTGCCAGCAGCCCGAGGGGGTACTCAGGTGAGCAGTTCTTC. This codes for CASSPRGYSGEQFF.